This T cell receptor (beta chain) was sequenced in a study of blood T cell repertoires in COVID-19. Looking at the study overall: The analysed material was cDNA or gDNA that came from T cells, B-cell-depleted T cells, or PBMCs.

With respect to this clone: In the same sample, other DNA sequences code for this CDR3.

Assay used: immunoSEQ multiplex PCR; TCRdb lists only in-frame clones, some missing. The profile shows approximately 170,000 clones, roughly 84% of them singletons. The sequencing input was peripheral blood. The TCR was taken from a woman aged 80 or over with active or convalescent COVID-19.

CDR3: CASSGTDREQYF. The CDR3 DNA is TGTGCCAGCAGTGGGACGGACAGGGAGCAGTACTTC. J is TRBJ2-7 and V is TRBV2, with 7 bases matching TRBD1. The CDR3 covers 12 residues. Germline CDR1 SNHLY, CDR2 FYNNEI. V shed 4 bases and J 7 bases; nucleotides not matched to a gene: 4.